One sample yielded the 22 T cell receptor beta chains listed below, sequenced in a study of CD8+CD57+ T cells in acquired aplastic anemia. Using genomic DNA as the template, TCR beta VDJ and CDR3 profiling was carried out. TCRdb called the reads again in MiXCR, with one record for every CDR3 protein. This table has hundreds of thousands of distinct CDR3 sequences, around 72% appearing once. The sequenced sample consisted of sorted CD4+, CD8+, or CD8+CD57+ T cells (not recorded which) from PBMCs. The origin of the receptors is a human donor in good health, serving as a control.

The table lists this clonotype with a few counts. A read error may account for a junction end that differs from germline. The J gene is TRBJ1-2, the V gene TRBV29-1; D is possibly TRBD1 (5 bases). Per germline, CDR1 SQVTM and CDR2 ANQGSEA. The CDR3 covers 11 residues. The CDR3 spells CSVEDSHVATF. In DNA form, the CDR3 reads TGCAGCGTCGAAGACAGCCACGTGGCCACCTTC.

On this clonotype: Germline and junction disagree at one end, which may indicate a read error. The chain carries TRBV2 and TRBJ2-1; D remains unclear. The germline V gene has CDR1 SNHLY and CDR2 FYNNEI. The CDR3 extends over 12 amino acids. The CDR3 DNA reads as TGTGCCGGCAGACCAAACTACAACGAGCAGTTCTTC. It is translated as CAGRPNYNEQFF.

This sequence joins TRBV3-1 and TRBJ2-1; TRBD2 aligns across 12 bases. The CDR3 length is 18 residues. Trimming removed 3 bases from V and 7 bases from J; junction bases left unmatched: 13. Germline CDR1 and CDR2: LGHDT and YNNKEL (reference sequence). The CDR3 nucleotides are TGTGCCAGCAGCCACCTCATCCCACTAGCGGGGGGCGGGAATGAGCAGTTCTTC. Residues: CASSHLIPLAGGGNEQFF.

The CDR3 here is CAIRDVDEQFF. The CDR3 nucleotides read TGTGCCATCCGGGATGTTGATGAGCAGTTCTTC. The chain is built from TRBV10-3 and TRBJ2-1; D might be TRBD2 (5 bases). This CDR3 contains 11 residues. Germline V gene sequence: CDR1 ENHRY, CDR2 SYGVKD. V was trimmed by 8 bases and J by 8 bases, leaving 10 bases between them.

In regard to this clonotype: The CDR3 ends on some other residue instead of the conserved phenylalanine or tryptophan, so this is likely a read error. Because the CDR3's place on the DNA is in doubt, the DNA is left out and the CDR3 is given as listed by TCRdb. The CDR3 sequence is CASSAGTWADTTI. The chain recombines TRBV7-7 with TRBJ1-1; the D call TRBD1 from the table was never checked on the DNA. Counting both end residues, the CDR3 totals 13 amino acids. Per germline, CDR1 SSHAT and CDR2 FNYEAQ (reference sequence).

This chain joins TRBV7-3 and TRBJ2-3; D not resolved. The CDR3 consists of 13 residues. With 1 base removed from V and 4 bases from J, the gap between germline ends came to 6 bases. Germline lookup yields CDR1 SGHTA and CDR2 FQGTGA. CDR3 region: CASSLKSPDTQYF. The CDR3 DNA is TGTGCCAGCAGCTTAAAAAGCCCAGATACGCAGTATTTT.

The chain uses TRBV20-1 and TRBJ2-7; D is uncertain. V lost 3 bases and J lost 5, with 14 bases in between. The length of the CDR3 is 13 residues. Germline CDR1 and CDR2: DFQATT and SNEGSKA (reference sequence). The CDR3 nucleotides are TGCAGTGCTAGCCCAGCGTTTGGCGACGAGCAGTACTTC. It translates to CSASPAFGDEQYF.

Details on this clonotype: Compared with germline, one end of the junction differs, possibly owing to a read error. The rearrangement links TRBV7-8 to TRBJ1-6, with D unclear. In germline, CDR1 is SGHVS, CDR2 FQNEAQ. The CDR3 consists of 14 residues. The CDR3 reads CASSQEGSQETQYF. The CDR3 nucleotides read TGTGCCAGCAGCCAGGAGGGTAGTCAAGAGACCCAGTACTTT.

On this clonotype itself: One base away lies a much larger clone, so this may be a sequencing read error. This sequence joins TRBV6-5 and TRBJ1-1, with D possibly being TRBD1 (5 bases). The CDR3 is 15 amino acids. In germline, CDR1 is MNHEY, CDR2 SVGAGI. Between the trimmed V and J ends, which lost 2 bases and 1 base, there was a span of 11 bases. CDR3 in amino acids: CASSYQGRGNTEAFF. Written as DNA, the CDR3 is TGTGCCAGCAGTTACCAGGGTCGGGGGAACACTGAAGCTTTCTTT.

As for this clonotype: The junction shows a germline mismatch at one end, possibly a read error. The chain has TRBV7-9 and TRBJ2-5; 8 bases align to TRBD1. The germline V gene has CDR1 SEHNR and CDR2 FQNEAQ (reference sequence). CDR3 size: 14 residues. The CDR3 protein is CASSGGQGMGETQF. The CDR3 nucleotides read TGTGCCAGCAGCGGCGGACAGGGAATGGGAGAGACCCAGTTC.

This chain uses TRBV5-4 with TRBJ1-6; TRBD1 matches at 8 bases. V lost 4 bases and J lost 5; bases outside the gene matches: 11. Germline assignment: CDR1 SGHNT and CDR2 YYREEE (reference sequence). The CDR3 is made up of 17 amino acids. The CDR3 nucleotides read TGTGCCAGCAGCCTCGGGGGTGGACAGGGTCATAATTCACCCCTCCACTTT. Translation: CASSLGGGQGHNSPLHF.

Note on this clonotype: The final CDR3 position lacks the conserved phenylalanine or tryptophan, pointing to a likely read error. The DNA is left out, because the CDR3 cannot be placed on it with certainty; the CDR3 is given as TCRdb lists it. This rearrangement joins TRBV7-8 to TRBJ2-7; the table calls TRBD2, which could not be checked here. With termini counted, the CDR3 has 13 amino acids. Germline assignment: CDR1 SGHVS and CDR2 FQNEAQ. CDR3 in amino acids: CASSLDGLARYEQ.

The rearrangement uses TRBV20-1 and TRBJ1-6, with D hard to call. The CDR3 has 16 amino acids. The ends were cut back, 0 bases at V and 5 bases at J, with 14 bases in the middle. Germline V gives CDR1 DFQATT, CDR2 SNEGSKA (reference sequence). CDR3 sequence (DNA): TGCAGTGCTAGAGATGATTACCACTACGATAATTCACCCCTCCACTTT. The encoded protein is CSARDDYHYDNSPLHF.

V and J are TRBV6-4 and TRBJ1-1; the D gene is possibly TRBD1 (5 bases). From germline, CDR1 is MRHNA and CDR2 SNTAGT. The CDR3 sequence is 15 residues long. The V and J ends lost 6 bases and 6 bases respectively, with 20 bases between them. The CDR3 is CASSGSGGGGAEAFF. For the CDR3, the DNA is TGTGCCAGCAGCGGAAGCGGGGGGGGGGGTGCTGAAGCTTTCTTT.

With respect to this clonotype: The CDR3 ends on some other residue instead of the conserved phenylalanine or tryptophan, so this is likely a read error. The DNA is left out, because the CDR3 cannot be placed on it with certainty; the CDR3 is given as TCRdb lists it. CDR3 region: CASSLGGRCAPL. The rearrangement uses TRBV7-9 and TRBJ1-2; the table gives TRBD1 as D, unverified against the DNA. Germline V CDR1 and CDR2: SEHNR, FQNEAQ (reference sequence). Inclusive of both ends, the CDR3 amounts to 12 amino acids.

This clonotype was observed at least ten times. V is TRBV27 and J is TRBJ2-7, with 9 bases matching TRBD1. Germline lookup yields CDR1 MNHEY and CDR2 SMNVEV (reference sequence). V was clipped by 6 bases and J by 5 bases; unmatched bases: 11. This CDR3 has 15 amino acids. As DNA, the CDR3 is TGTGCCAGCAGCTTACAGGGGGCGCCGCGGCACGAGCAGTACTTC. This gives the protein CASSLQGAPRHEQYF.

As to this clonotype: Sequence at one end of the junction differs from germline and may be a read error. J is TRBJ1-5 and V is TRBV7-8; TRBD1 matches 7 bases. This CDR3 contains 17 residues. The germline V gene encodes CDR1 SGHVS and CDR2 FQNEAQ. The CDR3 DNA reads as TGTGCCAGCAGCCAAGATCCGACTGGGACAGTCAATCGGCCCCAGCATTTT. Encoded protein: CASSQDPTGTVNRPQHF. Drawing the rest from reference TRBV7-8 and TRBJ1-5, the complete variable domain is GAGVSQSPRYKVAKRGQDVALRCDPISGHVSLFWYQQALGQGPEFLTYFQNEAQLDKSGLPSDRFFAERPEGSVSTLKIQRTQQEDSAVYLCASSQDPTGTVNRPQHFGDGTRLSIL.

This sequence joins TRBV5-1 and TRBJ2-2; a weak D match, TRBD2 (7 bases). This CDR3 has 14 residues. Germline V lookup: CDR1 SGHRS, CDR2 YFSETQ. V was shortened by 0 bases and J by 8 bases, with 11 bases between the two germline ends. CDR3 sequence: CASSLDGGTGELFF. The CDR3 nucleotides are TGCGCCAGCAGCTTGGACGGGGGGACAGGGGAGCTGTTTTTT.

This clonotype occurred many times. V gene TRBV12-3 or TRBV12-4 combines with J gene TRBJ2-1; 8 bases line up with TRBD2. Losses at the gene ends were 6 bases for V and 6 bases for J; bases not matched to a gene: 10. CDR3 size: 15 residues. The CDR3 loop is CASSLAGGAFNEQFF. Written as DNA, the CDR3 is TGTGCCAGCAGCCTTGCCGGGGGGGCCTTCAATGAGCAGTTCTTC.

In this sample, this clonotype turned up a few times. The chain uses TRBV10-2 and TRBJ1-5; D perhaps matches TRBD1 (6 bases). CDR3 length: 14 residues. CDR1 WSHSY and CDR2 SAAADI come from the germline V gene. With 4 bases removed from V and 8 bases from J, the gap between germline ends came to 15 bases. The CDR3 coding sequence is TGCGCCAGCAGTGGCAACAGGGAGGGAAAGCCCCAGCATTTT. It yields the protein CASSGNREGKPQHF.

This clonotype was seen repeatedly, ten times or more. The chain links TRBV4-3 to TRBJ1-1; D not resolved. Trimming stripped 2 bases from V and 4 bases from J, with 8 bases between. The CDR3 runs 13 residues. Germline CDR1 reads LGHNA; CDR2 reads YSLEER. The CDR3 DNA reads as TGCGCCAGCAGCCAAAGGGAAGGCACTGAAGCTTTCTTT. Its protein is CASSQREGTEAFF.

This clonotype was seen ten or more times. The chain links TRBV30 to TRBJ2-7, with 8 bases matching TRBD1. CDR1 is GTSNPN, CDR2 SVGIG, per germline (reference sequence). This CDR3 has 14 residues. Trimming at V came to 2 bases and at J to 7 bases, leaving 10 bases not matched to a gene. In DNA, the CDR3 is TGTGCCTGGAGTCGACGGGGGACAGGCGGGGAGCAGTACTTC. It translates to CAWSRRGTGGEQYF. The complete variable domain, with remaining parts taken from reference TRBV30 and TRBJ2-7, reads SQTIHQWPATLVQPVGSPLSLECTVEGTSNPNLYWYRQAAGRGLQLLFYSVGIGQISSEVPQNLSASRPQDRQFILSSKKLLLSDSGFYLCAWSRRGTGGEQYFGPGTRLTVT.